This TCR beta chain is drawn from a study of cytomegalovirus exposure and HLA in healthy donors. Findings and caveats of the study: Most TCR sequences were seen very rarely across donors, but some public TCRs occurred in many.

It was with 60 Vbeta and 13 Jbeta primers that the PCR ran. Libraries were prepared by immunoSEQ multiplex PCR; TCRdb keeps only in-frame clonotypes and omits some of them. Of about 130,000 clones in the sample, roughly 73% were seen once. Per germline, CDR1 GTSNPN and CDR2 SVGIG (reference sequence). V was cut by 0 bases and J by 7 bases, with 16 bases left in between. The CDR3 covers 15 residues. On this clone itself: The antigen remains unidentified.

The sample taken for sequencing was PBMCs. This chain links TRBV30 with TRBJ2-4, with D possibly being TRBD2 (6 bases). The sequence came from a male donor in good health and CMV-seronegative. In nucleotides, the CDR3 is TGTGCCTGGAGTGTAACTACCGGGGGATTCAACATTCAGTACTTC. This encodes CAWSVTTGGFNIQYF.